This TCR beta chain was sequenced for a study of technical replicates of blood from a few donors (dated 2017 in TCRdb). In regard to this clone: Its antigen remains undetermined. One base away there is no much larger clone; base qualities are not given.

Taken from the germline V gene (reference sequence), the CDR1 and CDR2 loops are MNHEY and SMNVEV. V loses 5 bases, J loses 2 bases, and the germline ends lie 21 bases apart. The CDR3 contains 17 residues, cysteine and phenylalanine counted. Only the CDR3 part of the read is kept: 51 bases, read in frame from the first base. Libraries were constructed by the immunoSEQ multiplex PCR assay. Sourced from immuneACCESS, this table was stored by TCRdb with only in-frame sequences that have V and J called. A share of the clones is absent; for the studies checked, an unresolved V gene accounts for under half, and the remainder has no known explanation. In this sample the table shows about 12,000 clones, 85% to 95% of which occur a single time. About 6% of the sample is taken by the ten largest.

Input material: PBMCs. The sequence was collected from a human donor in good health. This chain is built from TRBV27 and TRBJ1-2; the D gene is perhaps TRBD1, from 6 matching bases. The nucleotide sequence is TGTGCCAGCAGTCCAAGAGACGGGACAAAGGGGAACTATGGCTACACCTTC. It is translated as CASSPRDGTKGNYGYTF.